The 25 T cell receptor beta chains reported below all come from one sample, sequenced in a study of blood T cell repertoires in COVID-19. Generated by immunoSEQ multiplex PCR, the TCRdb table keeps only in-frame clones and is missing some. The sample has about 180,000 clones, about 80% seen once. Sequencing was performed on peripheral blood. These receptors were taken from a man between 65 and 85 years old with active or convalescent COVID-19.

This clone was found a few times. The DNA for the CDR3 is TGTGCCAGCGGCGGGACTTTCAATGAGCAGTTCTTC. It is translated as CASGGTFNEQFF. The rearrangement uses TRBV7-9 and TRBJ2-1, with TRBD2 as a possible D gene (6 bases). The length of the CDR3 is 12 residues. Germline V CDR1 and CDR2: SEHNR, FQNEAQ (reference sequence). V was shortened by 8 bases and J by 6 bases, with 11 bases between the two germline ends.

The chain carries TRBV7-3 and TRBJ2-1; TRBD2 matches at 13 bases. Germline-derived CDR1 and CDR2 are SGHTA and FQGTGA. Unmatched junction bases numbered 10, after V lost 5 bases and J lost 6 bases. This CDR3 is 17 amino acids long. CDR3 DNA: TGTGCCAGCAGCCCAACCGGACTAGCGGGAGAGGGCAATGAGCAGTTCTTC. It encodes CASSPTGLAGEGNEQFF.

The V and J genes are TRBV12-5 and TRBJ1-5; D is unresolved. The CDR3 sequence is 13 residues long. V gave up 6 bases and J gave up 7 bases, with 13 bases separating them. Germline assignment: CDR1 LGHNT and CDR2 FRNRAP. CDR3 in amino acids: CASGRDGIQPQHF. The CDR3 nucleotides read TGTGCTAGTGGCCGCGACGGGATCCAGCCCCAGCATTTT.

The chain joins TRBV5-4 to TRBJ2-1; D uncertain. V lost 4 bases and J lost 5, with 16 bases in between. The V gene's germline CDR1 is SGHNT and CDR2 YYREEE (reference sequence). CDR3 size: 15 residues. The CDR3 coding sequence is TGTGCCAGCAGCGTCCCCAGCGTGGCCCACAATGAGCAGTTCTTC. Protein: CASSVPSVAHNEQFF. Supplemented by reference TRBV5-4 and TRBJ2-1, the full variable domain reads ETGVTQSPTHLIKTRGQQVTLRCSSQSGHNTVSWYQQALGQGPQFIFQYYREEENGRGNFPPRFSGLQFPNYSSELNVNALELDDSALYLCASSVPSVAHNEQFFGPGTRLTVL.

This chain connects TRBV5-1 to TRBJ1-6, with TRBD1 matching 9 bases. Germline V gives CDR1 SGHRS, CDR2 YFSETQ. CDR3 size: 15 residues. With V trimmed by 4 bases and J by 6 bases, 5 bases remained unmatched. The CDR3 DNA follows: TGCGCCAGCAGCAGTCCGGGACAGGGTAATTCACCCCTCCACTTT. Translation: CASSSPGQGNSPLHF. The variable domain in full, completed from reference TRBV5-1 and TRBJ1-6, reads KAGVTQTPRYLIKTRGQQVTLSCSPISGHRSVSWYQQTPGQGLQFLFEYFSETQRNKGNFPGRFSGRQFSNSRSEMNVSTLELGDSALYLCASSSPGQGNSPLHFGNGTRLTVT.

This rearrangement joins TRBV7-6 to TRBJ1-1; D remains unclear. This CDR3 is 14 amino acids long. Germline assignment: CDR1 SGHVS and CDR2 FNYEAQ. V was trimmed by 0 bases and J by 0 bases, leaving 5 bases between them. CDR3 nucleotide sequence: TGTGCCAGCAGCTTAGCATCCATGAACACTGAAGCTTTCTTT. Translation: CASSLASMNTEAFF.

CDR3: CASSLHGLVGRPYEQYF. CDR3 in DNA: TGTGCCAGCAGTTTACACGGACTAGTAGGCCGCCCCTACGAGCAGTACTTC. The rearrangement joins TRBV28 to TRBJ2-7; 7 bases match TRBD2. The V gene's germline CDR1 is MDHEN and CDR2 SYDVKM. The CDR3 has 17 amino acids. J was trimmed by 2 bases and V by 2 bases; bases with no gene match: 12.

In DNA form, the CDR3 reads TGTGCCAGCAGCAGACTAGCGGGAGAAGATACGCAGTATTTT. Amino acid sequence: CASSRLAGEDTQYF. The gene calls are TRBV5-4 and TRBJ2-3, with TRBD2 matching 12 bases. The junction had 2 bases not matched to a gene; V was cut back by 4 bases and J by 5 bases. CDR3 length: 14 residues. CDR1 and CDR2 (germline): SGHNT, YYREEE (reference sequence).

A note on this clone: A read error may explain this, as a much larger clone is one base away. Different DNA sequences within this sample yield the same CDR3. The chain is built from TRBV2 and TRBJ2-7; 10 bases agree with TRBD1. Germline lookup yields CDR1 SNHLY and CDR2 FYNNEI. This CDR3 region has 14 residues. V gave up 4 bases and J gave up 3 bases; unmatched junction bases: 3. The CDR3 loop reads CASSVGTGDYEQYF. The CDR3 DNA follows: TGTGCCAGCAGTGTCGGGACAGGGGACTACGAGCAGTACTTC.

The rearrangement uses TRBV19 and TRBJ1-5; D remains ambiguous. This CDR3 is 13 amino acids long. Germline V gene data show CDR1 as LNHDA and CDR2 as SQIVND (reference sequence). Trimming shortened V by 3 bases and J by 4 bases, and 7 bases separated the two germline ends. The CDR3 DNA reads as TGTGCCAGTAGTATCCATCATAATCAGCCCCAGCATTTT. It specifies CASSIHHNQPQHF.

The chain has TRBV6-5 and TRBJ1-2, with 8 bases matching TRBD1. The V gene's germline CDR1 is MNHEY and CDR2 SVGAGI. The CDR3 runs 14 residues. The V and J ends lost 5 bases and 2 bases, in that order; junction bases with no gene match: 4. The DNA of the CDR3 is TGTGCCAGCAGTCAGGGGGCGGTAAACTATGGCTACACCTTC. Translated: CASSQGAVNYGYTF.

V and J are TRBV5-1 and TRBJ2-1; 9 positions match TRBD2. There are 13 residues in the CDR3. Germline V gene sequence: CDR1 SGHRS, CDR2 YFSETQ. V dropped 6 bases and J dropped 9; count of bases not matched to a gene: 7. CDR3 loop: CASNRAGGPEQFF. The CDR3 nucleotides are TGCGCCAGCAATAGAGCGGGAGGACCTGAGCAGTTCTTC. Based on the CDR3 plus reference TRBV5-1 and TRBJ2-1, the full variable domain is KAGVTQTPRYLIKTRGQQVTLSCSPISGHRSVSWYQQTPGQGLQFLFEYFSETQRNKGNFPGRFSGRQFSNSRSEMNVSTLELGDSALYLCASNRAGGPEQFFGPGTRLTVL.

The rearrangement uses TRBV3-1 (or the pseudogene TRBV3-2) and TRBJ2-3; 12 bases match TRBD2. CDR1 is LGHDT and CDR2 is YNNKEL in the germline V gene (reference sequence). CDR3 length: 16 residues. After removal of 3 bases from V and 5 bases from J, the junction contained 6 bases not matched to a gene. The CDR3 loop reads CASSQASGRGGDTQYF. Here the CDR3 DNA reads TGTGCCAGCAGCCAGGCTAGCGGGAGGGGGGGAGATACGCAGTATTTT.

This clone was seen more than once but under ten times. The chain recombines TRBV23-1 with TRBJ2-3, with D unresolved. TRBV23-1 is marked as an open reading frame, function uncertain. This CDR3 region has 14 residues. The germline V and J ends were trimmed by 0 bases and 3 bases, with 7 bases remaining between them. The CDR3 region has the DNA TGCGCCAGCAGTCAATCTCTACGAACAGATACGCAGTATTTT. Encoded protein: CASSQSLRTDTQYF.

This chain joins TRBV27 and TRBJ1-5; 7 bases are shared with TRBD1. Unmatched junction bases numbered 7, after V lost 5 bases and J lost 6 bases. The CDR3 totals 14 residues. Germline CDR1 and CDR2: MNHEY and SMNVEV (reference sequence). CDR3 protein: CASSHTGEAQPQHF. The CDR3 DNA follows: TGTGCCAGCAGTCATACAGGGGAGGCTCAGCCCCAGCATTTT.

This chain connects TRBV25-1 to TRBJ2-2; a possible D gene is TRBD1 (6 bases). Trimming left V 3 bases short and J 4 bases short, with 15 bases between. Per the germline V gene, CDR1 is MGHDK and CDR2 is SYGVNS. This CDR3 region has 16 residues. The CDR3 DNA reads TGTGCCAGCAGTGAGTCTGGCAGGGGCGTCACCGGGGAGCTGTTTTTT. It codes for CASSESGRGVTGELFF.

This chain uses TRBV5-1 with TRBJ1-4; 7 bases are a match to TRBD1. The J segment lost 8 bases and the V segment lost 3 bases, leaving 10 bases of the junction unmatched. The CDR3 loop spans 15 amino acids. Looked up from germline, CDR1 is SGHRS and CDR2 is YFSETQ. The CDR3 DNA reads TGCGCCAGCAGCTCCCGACAGGGTATGGGCGAAAAACTGTTTTTT. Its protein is CASSSRQGMGEKLFF.

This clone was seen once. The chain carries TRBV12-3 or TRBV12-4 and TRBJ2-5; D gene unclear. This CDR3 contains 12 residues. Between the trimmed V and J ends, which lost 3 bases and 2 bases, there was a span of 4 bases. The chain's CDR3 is CASSLRQETQYF. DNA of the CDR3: TGTGCCAGCAGTTTGAGACAAGAGACCCAGTACTTC.

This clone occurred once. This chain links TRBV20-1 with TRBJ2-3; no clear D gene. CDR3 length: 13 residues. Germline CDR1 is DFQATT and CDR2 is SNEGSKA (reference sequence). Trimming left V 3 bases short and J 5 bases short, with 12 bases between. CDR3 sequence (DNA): TGCAGTGCTAGTGCTGCGGCGGAAGATACGCAGTATTTT. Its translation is CSASAAAEDTQYF.

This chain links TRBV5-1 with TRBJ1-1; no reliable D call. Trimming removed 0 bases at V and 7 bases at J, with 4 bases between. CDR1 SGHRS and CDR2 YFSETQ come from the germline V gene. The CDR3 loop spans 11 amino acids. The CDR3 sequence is CASSLANEAFF. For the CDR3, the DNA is TGCGCCAGCAGCTTGGCCAATGAAGCTTTCTTT.

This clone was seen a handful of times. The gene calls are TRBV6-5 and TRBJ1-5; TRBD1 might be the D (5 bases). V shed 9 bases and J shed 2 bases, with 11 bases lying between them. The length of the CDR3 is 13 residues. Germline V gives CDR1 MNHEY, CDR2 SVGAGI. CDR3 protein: CASRDSRNQPQHF. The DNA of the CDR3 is TGTGCCAGTAGAGACAGTCGCAATCAGCCCCAGCATTTT.

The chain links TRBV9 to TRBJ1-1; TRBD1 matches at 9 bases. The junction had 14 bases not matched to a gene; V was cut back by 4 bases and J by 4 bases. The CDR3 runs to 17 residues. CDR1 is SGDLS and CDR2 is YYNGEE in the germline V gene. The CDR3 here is CASSPGTGRGFGTEAFF. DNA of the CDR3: TGTGCCAGCAGCCCGGGGACAGGGAGAGGTTTTGGCACTGAAGCTTTCTTT.

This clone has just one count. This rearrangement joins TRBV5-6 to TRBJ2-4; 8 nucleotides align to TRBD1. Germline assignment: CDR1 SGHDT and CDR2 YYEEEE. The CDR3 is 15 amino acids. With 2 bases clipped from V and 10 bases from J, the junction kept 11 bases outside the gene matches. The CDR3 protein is CASSFWAGQVVIQYF. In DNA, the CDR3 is TGTGCCAGCAGCTTCTGGGCGGGACAGGTCGTAATTCAGTACTTC.

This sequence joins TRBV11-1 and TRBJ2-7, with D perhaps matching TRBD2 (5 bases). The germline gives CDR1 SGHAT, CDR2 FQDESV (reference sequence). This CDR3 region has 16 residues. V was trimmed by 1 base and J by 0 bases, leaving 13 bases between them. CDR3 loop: CASSLGSGLSSYEQYF. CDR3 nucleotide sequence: TGTGCCAGCAGCTTAGGGTCCGGACTCAGCTCCTACGAGCAGTACTTC.

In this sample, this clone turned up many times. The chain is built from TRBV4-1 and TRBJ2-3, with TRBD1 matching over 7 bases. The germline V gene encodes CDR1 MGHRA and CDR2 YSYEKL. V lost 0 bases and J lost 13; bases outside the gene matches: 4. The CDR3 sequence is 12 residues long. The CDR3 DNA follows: TGCGCCAGCAGCCAAGAACAGACAGGGAAGTATTTT. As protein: CASSQEQTGKYF.